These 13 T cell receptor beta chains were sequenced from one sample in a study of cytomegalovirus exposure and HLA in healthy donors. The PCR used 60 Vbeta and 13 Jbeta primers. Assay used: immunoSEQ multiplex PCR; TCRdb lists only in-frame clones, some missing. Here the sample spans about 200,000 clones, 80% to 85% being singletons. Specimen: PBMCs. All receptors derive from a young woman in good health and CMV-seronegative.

Here the CDR3 DNA reads TGTGCCAGCAGCCCCCGAGGACAGGGTAATCAGCCCCAGCATTTT. Translated: CASSPRGQGNQPQHF. V is TRBV5-5 and J is TRBJ1-5; 8 nucleotides line up with TRBD1. V lost 4 bases, J lost 4 bases, and 7 bases stayed unmatched. The CDR3 runs to 15 residues. Germline V gene lookup returns CDR1 SGHKS and CDR2 YYEKEE (reference sequence).

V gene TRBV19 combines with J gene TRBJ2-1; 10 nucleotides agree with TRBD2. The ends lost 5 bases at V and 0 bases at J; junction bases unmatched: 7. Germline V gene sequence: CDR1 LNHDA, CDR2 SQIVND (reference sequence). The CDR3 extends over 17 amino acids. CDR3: CASSLASGGRSYNEQFF. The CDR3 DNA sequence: TGTGCCAGTAGTTTGGCTAGCGGGGGCCGCTCCTACAATGAGCAGTTCTTC.

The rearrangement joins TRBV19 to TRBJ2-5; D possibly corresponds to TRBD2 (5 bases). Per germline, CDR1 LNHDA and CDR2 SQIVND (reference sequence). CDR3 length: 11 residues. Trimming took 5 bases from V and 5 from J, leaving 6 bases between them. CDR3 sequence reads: CASSRGETQYF. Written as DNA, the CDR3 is TGTGCCAGTAGTCGGGGTGAGACCCAGTACTTC. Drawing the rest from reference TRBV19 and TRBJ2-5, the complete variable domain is DGGITQSPKYLFRKEGQNVTLSCEQNLNHDAMYWYRQDPGQGLRLIYYSQIVNDFQKGDIAEGYSVSREKKESFPLTVTSAQKNPTAFYLCASSRGETQYFGPGTRLLVL.

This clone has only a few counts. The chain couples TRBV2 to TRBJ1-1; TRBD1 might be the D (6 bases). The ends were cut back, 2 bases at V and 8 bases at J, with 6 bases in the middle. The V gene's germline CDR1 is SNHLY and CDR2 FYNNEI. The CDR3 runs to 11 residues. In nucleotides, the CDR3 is TGTGCCAGCAGTGAACAGGGGGAAGCTTTCTTT. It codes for CASSEQGEAFF.

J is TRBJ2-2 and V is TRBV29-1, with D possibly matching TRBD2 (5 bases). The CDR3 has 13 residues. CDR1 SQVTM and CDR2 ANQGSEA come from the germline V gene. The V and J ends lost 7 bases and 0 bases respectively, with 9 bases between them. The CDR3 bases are TGCAGCGCCGAGGGAGCGAACACCGGGGAGCTGTTTTTT. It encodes CSAEGANTGELFF.

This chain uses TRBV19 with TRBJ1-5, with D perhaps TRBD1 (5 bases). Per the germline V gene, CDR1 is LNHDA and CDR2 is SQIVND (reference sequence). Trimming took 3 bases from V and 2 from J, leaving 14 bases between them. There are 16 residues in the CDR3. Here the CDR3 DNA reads TGTGCCAGTAGTATTCTCCAGGGCGTGGGCAATCAGCCCCAGCATTTT. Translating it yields CASSILQGVGNQPQHF.

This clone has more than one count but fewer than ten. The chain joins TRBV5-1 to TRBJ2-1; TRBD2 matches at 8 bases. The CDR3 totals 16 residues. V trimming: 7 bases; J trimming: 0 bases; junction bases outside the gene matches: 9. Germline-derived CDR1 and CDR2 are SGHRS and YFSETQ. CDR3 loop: CASAGLDGRSYNEQFF. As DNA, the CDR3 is TGCGCCAGCGCGGGACTAGACGGACGCTCCTACAATGAGCAGTTCTTC.

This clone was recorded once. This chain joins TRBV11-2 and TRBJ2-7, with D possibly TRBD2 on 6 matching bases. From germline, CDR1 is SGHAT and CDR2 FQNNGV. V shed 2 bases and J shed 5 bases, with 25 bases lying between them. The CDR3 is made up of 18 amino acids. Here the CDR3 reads CASSLSGDPARRIDEQYV. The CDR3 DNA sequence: TGTGCCAGCAGCTTATCGGGAGACCCCGCCAGACGGATCGACGAGCAGTACGTC.

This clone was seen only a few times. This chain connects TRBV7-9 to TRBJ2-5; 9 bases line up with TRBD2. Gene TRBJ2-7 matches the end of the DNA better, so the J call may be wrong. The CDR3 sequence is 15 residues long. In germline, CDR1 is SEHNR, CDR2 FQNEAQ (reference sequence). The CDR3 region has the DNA TGTGCCAGCAGCACGCCGGGACTAGCCAGCCACGAGCAGTACTTC. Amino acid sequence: CASSTPGLASHEQYF.

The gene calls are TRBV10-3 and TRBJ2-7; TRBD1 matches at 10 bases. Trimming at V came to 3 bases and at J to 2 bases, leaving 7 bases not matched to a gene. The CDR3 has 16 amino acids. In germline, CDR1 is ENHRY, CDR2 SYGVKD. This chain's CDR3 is CAISEAGTGAPYEQYF. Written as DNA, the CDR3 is TGTGCCATCAGTGAAGCTGGGACAGGGGCCCCCTACGAGCAGTACTTC.

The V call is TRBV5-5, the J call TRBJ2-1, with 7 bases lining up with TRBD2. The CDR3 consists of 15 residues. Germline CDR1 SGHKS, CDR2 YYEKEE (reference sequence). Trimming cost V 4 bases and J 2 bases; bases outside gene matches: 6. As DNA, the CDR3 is TGTGCCAGCAGCGAGACGGGAGGCGCCTACAATGAGCAGTTCTTC. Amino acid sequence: CASSETGGAYNEQFF. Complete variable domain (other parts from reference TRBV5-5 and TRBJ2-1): DAGVTQSPTHLIKTRGQQVTLRCSPISGHKSVSWYQQVLGQGPQFIFQYYEKEERGRGNFPDRFSARQFPNYSSELNVNALLLGDSALYLCASSETGGAYNEQFFGPGTRLTVL.

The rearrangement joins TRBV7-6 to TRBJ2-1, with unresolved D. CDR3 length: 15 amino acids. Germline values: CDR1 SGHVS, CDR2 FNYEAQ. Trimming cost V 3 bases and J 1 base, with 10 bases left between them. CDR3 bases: TGTGCCAGCAGCTTGTCCAGTTGGTCCTACAATGAGCAGTTCTTC. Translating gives CASSLSSWSYNEQFF.

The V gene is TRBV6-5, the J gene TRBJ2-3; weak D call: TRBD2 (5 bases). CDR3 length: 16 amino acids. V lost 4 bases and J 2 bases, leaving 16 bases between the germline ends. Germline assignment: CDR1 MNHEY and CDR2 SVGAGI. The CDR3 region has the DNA TGTGCCAGCAGTTCGCGAAAGCGGTCCTCCACAGATACGCAGTATTTT. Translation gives CASSSRKRSSTDTQYF.